A selection of T cell receptor beta chains follows, all from one sample in a study of response to subunit inactivated influenza vaccine. MiXCR, applied by TCRdb to the RT-PCR reads, yields one record per CDR3 protein. Here the sample spans around 300,000 distinct CDR3 sequences, around 20% being singletons. Here the sequenced sample was PBMCs from blood, taken approximately 20 months after vaccination. The receptor source for this set is a man between 50 and 70 years old who received an inactivated influenza vaccine. The CDR3 runs from the conserved cysteine through the conserved F or W. A D gene is named only where the DNA matches it firmly. Some rows have no size entry. The others give once, few or many, or a class for an expanded clone.

18	few	TRBV23-1	TRBD1	TRBJ1-3	CASSRLDRGKSSGNTIYF	TGCGCCAGCAGTCGATTGGACAGGGGAAAGAGTTCTGGAAACACCATATATTTT
13	.	TRBV10-1	.	TRBJ2-3	CASSSMGADTQYF	TGCGCCAGCAGCAGCATGGGCGCAGATACGCAGTATTTT
14	few	TRBV7-2	.	TRBJ2-3	CASSLVGFGDTQYF	TGTGCCAGCAGCTTAGTAGGATTCGGAGATACGCAGTATTTT
13	many	TRBV20-1	.	TRBJ1-2	CSAKDSSNYGYTF	TGCAGTGCTAAGGACAGCTCAAACTATGGCTACACCTTC
15	few	TRBV7-2	.	TRBJ2-1	CASSLQAGTYNEQFF	TGTGCCAGCAGCTTACAAGCCGGGACCTACAATGAGCAGTTCTTC
15	.	TRBV5-1	.	TRBJ2-5	CASSLAVLPQETQYF	TGCGCCAGCAGCTTGGCCGTCCTCCCTCAAGAGACCCAGTACTTC
14	.	TRBV12-3/TRBV12-4	.	TRBJ2-3	CASRAGGPPDTQYF	TGTGCCAGCAGAGCAGGGGGGCCTCCAGATACGCAGTATTTT
15	.	TRBV15	.	TRBJ1-2	CATSRDLRGAYGYTF	TGTGCCACCAGCAGAGATCTGAGGGGCGCCTATGGCTACACCTTC
13	.	TRBV18	.	TRBJ2-3	CASSRYDADTQYF	TGTGCCAGCTCACGCTACGACGCAGATACGCAGTATTTT
16	few	TRBV4-2	.	TRBJ1-3	CASSLLDTSSGNTIYF	TGTGCCAGCAGCCTACTGGATACAAGCTCTGGAAACACCATATATTTT
14	.	TRBV20-1	TRBD1	TRBJ2-7	CSAGTGTGSHEQYF	TGCAGTGCTGGAACCGGGACAGGGTCCCACGAGCAGTACTTC
16	few	TRBV5-1	TRBD2	TRBJ2-1	CASSPGLARSYNEQFF	TGCGCCAGCAGCCCGGGACTAGCGCGCTCCTACAATGAGCAGTTCTTC
12	.	TRBV29-1	TRBD2	TRBJ2-1	CSGLAVGAEQFF	TGCAGCGGGCTAGCGGTCGGGGCTGAGCAGTTCTTC
15	few	TRBV14	TRBD1	TRBJ2-5	CASSQGQGALETQYF	TGTGCCAGCAGCCAAGGACAGGGGGCCCTAGAGACCCAGTACTTC
15	.	TRBV7-2	.	TRBJ2-7	CASSLPGLVAYEQYF	TGTGCCAGCAGCTTACCGGGGCTGGTTGCGTACGAGCAGTACTTC
12	few	TRBV5-8	TRBD1	TRBJ1-1	CASSVRGTEAFF	TGTGCCAGCAGCGTCAGGGGGACTGAAGCTTTCTTT
15	.	TRBV12-3/TRBV12-4	TRBD2	TRBJ2-1	CASRELAGVLNEQFF	TGTGCCAGCAGAGAACTAGCGGGGGTGCTCAATGAGCAGTTCTTC
12	few	TRBV3-1	.	TRBJ1-5	CASSQGDGPQHF	TGTGCCAGCAGCCAAGGGGACGGTCCCCAGCATTTT
14	many	TRBV5-1	.	TRBJ1-1	CASRKDNMGTEAFF	TGCGCCAGCAGAAAGGACAATATGGGAACTGAAGCTTTCTTT
12	.	TRBV29-1	.	TRBJ1-1	CSVTTGGTEAFF	TGCAGCGTTACTACGGGGGGCACTGAAGCTTTCTTT
15	.	TRBV4-3	TRBD1	TRBJ2-7	CASSQAWTGAYEQYF	TGCGCCAGCAGCCAAGCCTGGACAGGGGCCTACGAGCAGTACTTC
15	.	TRBV5-4	.	TRBJ1-1	CASSLAGRRYTEAFF	TGTGCCAGCAGCTTGGCCGGGCGGCGATACACTGAAGCTTTCTTT
13	.	TRBV5-4	.	TRBJ2-1	CASSPKEGDEQFF	TGTGCCAGCAGCCCAAAGGAAGGGGATGAGCAGTTCTTC
15	.	TRBV11-2	TRBD2	TRBJ2-1	CASSLGGTSIDEQFF	TGTGCCAGCAGCTTAGGTGGGACTAGCATCGATGAGCAGTTCTTC
14	.	TRBV6-5	.	TRBJ2-7	CASSYGQGTYEQYF	TGTGCCAGCAGTTACGGTCAGGGGACGTACGAGCAGTACTTC
17	few	TRBV4-1	.	TRBJ1-3	CASSPTTLRGSGNTIYF	TGCGCCAGCAGCCCAACGACACTCCGGGGCTCTGGAAACACCATATATTTT
14	few	TRBV29-1	.	TRBJ1-1	CSVGGELVDTEAFF	TGCAGCGTTGGAGGGGAGTTGGTGGACACTGAAGCTTTCTTT
15	many	TRBV5-1	.	TRBJ2-6	CASSLDNSGANVLTF	TGCGCCAGCAGCTTGGACAACTCTGGGGCCAACGTCCTGACTTTC
12	.	TRBV15	.	TRBJ2-7	CATSKWGYEQYF	TGTGCCACCAGCAAGTGGGGCTACGAGCAGTACTTC
12	few	TRBV19	.	TRBJ1-3	CASSERQDTIYF	TGTGCCAGTAGCGAAAGACAGGACACCATATATTTT
14	many	TRBV12-3/TRBV12-4	.	TRBJ2-2	CASSRTGNTGELFF	TGCGCCAGCAGTAGGACCGGTAACACCGGGGAGCTGTTTTTT
13	.	TRBV6-4	.	TRBJ2-3	CASSGQRADTQYF	TGTGCCAGCAGTGGACAAAGGGCAGATACGCAGTATTTT
14	.	TRBV10-1	.	TRBJ2-7	CASSAGDLSYEQYF	TGCGCCAGCAGTGCAGGGGATCTCTCCTACGAGCAGTACTTC
14	.	TRBV28	.	TRBJ1-5	CASSTGDSNQPQHF	TGTGCCAGCTCAACCGGGGATAGCAATCAGCCCCAGCATTTT
14	many	TRBV27	TRBD1	TRBJ1-2	CASRIRGTANGYTF	TGTGCCAGCAGAATTCGGGGGACAGCCAATGGCTACACCTTC
14	few	TRBV20-1	.	TRBJ1-2	CSATGGETNYGYTF	TGCAGTGCTACCGGGGGGGAAACTAACTATGGCTACACCTTC
14	.	TRBV6-2/TRBV6-3	TRBD1	TRBJ2-7	CASRPTGTGYEQYF	TGTGCCAGCAGACCGACAGGGACGGGGTACGAGCAGTACTTC
13	few	TRBV4-3	.	TRBJ2-1	CASSPHGGLEQFF	TGCGCCAGCAGCCCCCATGGGGGGCTTGAGCAGTTCTTC
10	many	TRBV29-1	.	TRBJ1-1	CSVRWGEAFF	TGCAGCGTGCGGTGGGGTGAAGCTTTCTTT
16	.	TRBV11-2	TRBD2	TRBJ2-2	CASSSPGGAYSGELFF	TGTGCCAGCAGCTCCCCGGGGGGGGCGTATTCCGGGGAGCTGTTTTTT
12	.	TRBV5-6	.	TRBJ1-2	CASSLGTPGYTF	TGTGCCAGCAGCCTAGGGACCCCGGGCTACACCTTC
15	.	TRBV25-1	.	TRBJ2-7	CASSEPGTGVYEQYF	TGTGCCAGCAGTGAACCCGGGACGGGAGTCTACGAGCAGTACTTC
15	.	TRBV2	.	TRBJ1-5	CASSVSGGSNQPQHF	TGTGCCAGCAGTGTAAGTGGGGGTAGCAATCAGCCCCAGCATTTT
12	many	TRBV4-1	.	TRBJ1-6	CASSQGLWPLHF	TGCGCCAGCAGCCAAGGCCTCTGGCCCCTCCACTTT
16	.	TRBV28	TRBD1	TRBJ2-4	CASSLDRVLDKNIQYF	TGTGCCAGCAGTTTAGACAGGGTTTTGGACAAAAACATTCAGTACTTC
13	many	TRBV12-5	.	TRBJ1-1	CASGLAGNTEAFF	TGTGCTAGTGGTTTGGCAGGGAACACTGAAGCTTTCTTT
14	.	TRBV28	.	TRBJ1-1	CASSLSQAVETAFF	TGTGCCAGCAGTTTAAGTCAAGCCGTCGAGACAGCTTTCTTT
13	.	TRBV12-3/TRBV12-4	.	TRBJ2-5	CASSLRRVETQYF	TGTGCCAGCAGTTTAAGGAGGGTAGAGACCCAGTACTTC
15	many	TRBV12-3/TRBV12-4	.	TRBJ1-1	CASSLPGQEHTEAFF	TGTGCCAGCAGCCTTCCGGGACAAGAGCACACTGAAGCTTTCTTT
15	few	TRBV4-2	.	TRBJ1-3	CASSQDWGTGNTIYF	TGTGCCAGCAGCCAAGATTGGGGTACTGGAAACACCATATATTTT
13	few	TRBV6-1	.	TRBJ2-5	CASSGDSQETQYF	TGTGCCAGCAGTGGTGACAGCCAAGAGACCCAGTACTTC
13	many	TRBV28	.	TRBJ1-2	CASSLRQLGGYTF	TGTGCCAGCAGTTTAAGGCAGCTCGGTGGCTACACCTTC
12	.	TRBV19	.	TRBJ2-1	CASSPGTAKKFF	TGTGCCAGTAGTCCCGGGACGGCTAAAAAGTTCTTC